Below, one T cell receptor (beta chain) is given with its context. The data originate from a study of blood T cell repertoires in COVID-19. TCRdb keeps only in-frame clones here, not all; method: immunoSEQ multiplex PCR. The table has some 390,000 clones, roughly nine tenths seen once. The receptor comes from a woman aged 30 to 39 who had recovered from COVID-19. Material: PBMCs or T cells enriched from blood (not recorded which).

In nucleotides, the CDR3 is TGCGCCAGCAGCCGAGAAACAGGGGTTGGCTACACCTTC. Translating gives CASSRETGVGYTF. This chain connects TRBV4-1 to TRBJ1-2, with 7 positions matching TRBD1. Germline CDR1 and CDR2: MGHRA and YSYEKL. This CDR3 contains 13 residues. The V segment lost 4 bases and the J segment 7 bases; nucleotides outside the gene matches: 6.